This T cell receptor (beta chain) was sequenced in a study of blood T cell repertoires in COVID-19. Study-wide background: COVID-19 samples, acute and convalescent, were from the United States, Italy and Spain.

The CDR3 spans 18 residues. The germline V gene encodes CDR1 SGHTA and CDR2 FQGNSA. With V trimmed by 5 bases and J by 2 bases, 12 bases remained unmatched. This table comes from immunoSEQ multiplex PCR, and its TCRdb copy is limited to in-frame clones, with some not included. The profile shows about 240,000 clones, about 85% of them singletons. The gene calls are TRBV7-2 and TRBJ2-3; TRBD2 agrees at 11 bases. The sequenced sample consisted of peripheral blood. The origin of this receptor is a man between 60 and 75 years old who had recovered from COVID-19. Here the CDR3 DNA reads TGTGCCAGCAGCCCATTATCTCTAGCGGGGGGCCTCACAGATACGCAGTATTTT. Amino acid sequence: CASSPLSLAGGLTDTQYF.